Presented here are 15 T cell receptor beta chains from one specimen sequenced in a study of cytomegalovirus exposure and HLA in healthy donors. Primers: 60 Vbeta forward and 13 Jbeta reverse. Assay: immunoSEQ multiplex PCR; the TCRdb copy retains only in-frame clones and omits some. Of about 130,000 clones listed, 77% are singletons. The specimen was PBMCs. The receptors come from a male donor in good health and CMV-seropositive.

This chain joins TRBV4-1 and TRBJ1-1; no firm D call. This CDR3 is built from 17 residues. V gave up 0 bases and J gave up 3 bases, with 17 bases separating them. CDR1 and CDR2 (germline): MGHRA, YSYEKL. CDR3 coding DNA: TGCGCCAGCAGCCAAGATTTCTCTATTGGGAGGGACACTGAAGCTTTCTTT. Encoded protein: CASSQDFSIGRDTEAFF.

The CDR3 DNA follows: TGTGCCAGCTCACCACCGTCAGGGGGCCTTCACACTGAAGCTTTCTTT. Amino acid sequence: CASSPPSGGLHTEAFF. The J gene is TRBJ1-1, the V gene TRBV18; 8 nucleotides match TRBD1. The junction had 6 bases not matched to a gene; V was cut back by 0 bases and J by 3 bases. CDR1 and CDR2 from the germline V gene are KGHSH and LQKENI. This CDR3 is built from 16 residues.

The sample holds a few counts of this clone. As DNA, the CDR3 is TGTGCCAGTAGTACCCGACAGGGTGTGGGCAATCAGCCCCAGCATTTT. This sequence encodes CASSTRQGVGNQPQHF. The chain carries TRBV19 and TRBJ1-5; the match to TRBD1 covers 7 bases. With 4 bases clipped from V and 2 bases from J, the junction kept 8 bases outside the gene matches. Germline V gives CDR1 LNHDA, CDR2 SQIVND (reference sequence). This CDR3 contains 16 residues.

V gene TRBV18 combines with J gene TRBJ2-3; perhaps TRBD2 as D (6 bases). Trimming cost V 2 bases and J 3 bases, with 9 bases left between them. This CDR3 comprises 14 residues. Looked up from germline, CDR1 is KGHSH and CDR2 is LQKENI. The CDR3 reads CASSPIAVTDTQYF. CDR3 nucleotides: TGTGCCAGCTCACCAATAGCGGTGACAGATACGCAGTATTTT.

This sequence joins TRBV7-9 and TRBJ2-5; TRBD2 aligns across 7 bases. Trimming cost V 5 bases and J 3 bases; bases outside gene matches: 6. Germline V gene data show CDR1 as SEHNR and CDR2 as FQNEAQ (reference sequence). The CDR3 runs 14 residues. The CDR3 reads CASSPGLVEETQYF. The DNA of the CDR3 is TGTGCCAGCAGCCCTGGACTAGTCGAAGAGACCCAGTACTTC.

This chain links TRBV28 with TRBJ2-7; 12 nucleotides line up with TRBD2. This CDR3 is built from 17 residues. After removal of 6 bases from V and 1 base from J, the junction contained 10 bases not matched to a gene. Germline CDR1 reads MDHEN; CDR2 reads SYDVKM. DNA of the CDR3: TGTGCCAGCAGCTTCGAACTAGCGGGAGGTAGGTCCTACGAGCAGTACTTC. It encodes CASSFELAGGRSYEQYF.

CDR3 region: CASTDPGTPYGYTF. The CDR3 coding sequence is TGTGCCAGTACCGACCCCGGGACACCCTATGGCTACACCTTC. The V gene is TRBV19, the J gene TRBJ1-2; D might be TRBD1 (6 bases). CDR1 LNHDA and CDR2 SQIVND come from the germline V gene (reference sequence). V lost 7 bases and J lost 4, with 16 bases in between. This CDR3 region has 14 residues.

The gene calls are TRBV7-2 and TRBJ1-6, with D possibly being TRBD1 (6 bases). Trimming stripped 4 bases from V and 4 bases from J, with 8 bases between. Germline loops: CDR1 SGHTA, CDR2 FQGNSA. CDR3 length: 14 residues. In DNA, the CDR3 is TGTGCCAGCAGCTCCCAGGGGTATAATTCACCCCTCCACTTT. It specifies CASSSQGYNSPLHF.

This clone appeared a single time. V gene TRBV28 combines with J gene TRBJ2-1, with 10 bases identical to TRBD2. The CDR3 sequence is 18 residues long. Germline lookup yields CDR1 MDHEN and CDR2 SYDVKM. V dropped 7 bases and J dropped 2; count of bases not matched to a gene: 14. The CDR3 reads CASKRPGLALTTYNEQFF. Written as DNA, the CDR3 is TGTGCCAGCAAGAGACCGGGACTAGCGCTTACAACCTACAATGAGCAGTTCTTC.

The chain has TRBV6-6 and TRBJ2-4; the D gene is possibly TRBD1 (6 bases). V dropped 8 bases and J dropped 6 bases, with 11 bases sitting between them. CDR3 length: 12 residues. From germline, CDR1 is MNHNY and CDR2 SVGAGI (reference sequence). DNA for the CDR3: TGTGCCAGCTCGGACAGCTCAAACATTCAGTACTTC. This codes for CASSDSSNIQYF.

This chain links TRBV6-5 with TRBJ1-4; 7 nucleotides agree with TRBD1. Trimming at V came to 7 bases and at J to 3 bases, leaving 2 bases not matched to a gene. This CDR3 spans 13 amino acids. Per germline, CDR1 MNHEY and CDR2 SVGAGI. CDR3 nucleotides: TGTGCCAGCAAGCAGGGGGCTAATGAAAAACTGTTTTTT. It encodes CASKQGANEKLFF.

The rearrangement joins TRBV2 to TRBJ2-5; 7 positions match TRBD2. The CDR3 has 13 amino acids. Trimming at V came to 4 bases and at J to 11 bases, leaving 10 bases not matched to a gene. Germline lookup yields CDR1 SNHLY and CDR2 FYNNEI. Written as DNA, the CDR3 is TGTGCCAGCAGTGTTCGGGGGGTGTCTGAGCAGTACTTC. Residues: CASSVRGVSEQYF. Looking up the rest from reference TRBV2 and TRBJ2-5 gives the full variable domain: EPEVTQTPSHQVTQMGQEVILRCVPISNHLYFYWYRQILGQKVEFLVSFYNNEISEKSEIFDDQFSVERPDGSNFTLKIRSTKLEDSAMYFCASSVRGVSEQYFGPGTRLLVL.

The rearrangement links TRBV19 to TRBJ2-2, with D perhaps TRBD1 (5 bases). Germline V lookup: CDR1 LNHDA, CDR2 SQIVND (reference sequence). The CDR3 covers 11 residues. V shed 9 bases and J shed 5 bases, with 7 bases lying between them. CDR3 in DNA: TGTGCCAGCCGACAGACCGGGGAGCTGTTTTTT. The encoded protein is CASRQTGELFF.

Concerning this clone: The junction differs from germline at one of its ends, possibly a read error. J is TRBJ2-7 and V is TRBV7-9, with D possibly TRBD1 on 7 matching bases. Germline CDR1 and CDR2: SEHNR and FQNEAQ (reference sequence). The CDR3 consists of 15 residues. This CDR3 is CSSSYYRGGSYEQYF. The CDR3 nucleotides are TGTTCCAGCAGCTACTACAGGGGAGGCTCCTACGAGCAGTACTTC.

V gene TRBV19 combines with J gene TRBJ2-1, with TRBD2 matching over 7 bases. The CDR3 spans 13 residues. The junction had 8 bases not matched to a gene; V was cut back by 10 bases and J by 5 bases. Germline V gene data show CDR1 as LNHDA and CDR2 as SQIVND (reference sequence). CDR3 protein: CATSTSPHNEQFF. The DNA for the CDR3 is TGTGCCACCTCGACTAGCCCCCACAATGAGCAGTTCTTC.